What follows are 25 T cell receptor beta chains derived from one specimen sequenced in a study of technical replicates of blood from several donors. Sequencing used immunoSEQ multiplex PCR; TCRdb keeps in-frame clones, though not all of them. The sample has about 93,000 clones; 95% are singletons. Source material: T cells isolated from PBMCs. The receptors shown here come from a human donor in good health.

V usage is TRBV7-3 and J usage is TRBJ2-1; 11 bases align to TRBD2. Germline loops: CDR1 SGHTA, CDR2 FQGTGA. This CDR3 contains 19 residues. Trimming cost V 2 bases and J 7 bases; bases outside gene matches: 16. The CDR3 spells CASSLGRSSGGWRGNEQFF. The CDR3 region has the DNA TGTGCCAGCAGCTTAGGTCGGTCTAGCGGGGGGTGGCGTGGGAATGAGCAGTTCTTC.

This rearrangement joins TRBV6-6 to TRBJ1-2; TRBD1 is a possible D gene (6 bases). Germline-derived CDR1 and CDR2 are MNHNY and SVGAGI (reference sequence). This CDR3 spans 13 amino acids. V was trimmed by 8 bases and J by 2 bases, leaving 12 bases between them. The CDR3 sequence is CASGGRGNYGYTF. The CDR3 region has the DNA TGTGCCAGCGGGGGCAGGGGCAACTATGGCTACACCTTC.

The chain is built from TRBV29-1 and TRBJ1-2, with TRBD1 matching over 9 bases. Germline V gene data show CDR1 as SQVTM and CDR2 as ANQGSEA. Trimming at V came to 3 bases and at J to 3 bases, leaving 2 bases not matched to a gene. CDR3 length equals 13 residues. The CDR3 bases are TGCAGCGTTGACTGGACAGGGGACTATGGCTACACCTTC. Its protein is CSVDWTGDYGYTF.

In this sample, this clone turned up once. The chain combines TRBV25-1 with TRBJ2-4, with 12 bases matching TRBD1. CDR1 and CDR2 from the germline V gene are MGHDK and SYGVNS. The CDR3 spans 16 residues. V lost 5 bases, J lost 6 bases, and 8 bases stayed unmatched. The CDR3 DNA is TGTGCCAGCAGTTCCGGGACAGGGGGCGATGGAAACATTCAGTACTTC. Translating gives CASSSGTGGDGNIQYF.

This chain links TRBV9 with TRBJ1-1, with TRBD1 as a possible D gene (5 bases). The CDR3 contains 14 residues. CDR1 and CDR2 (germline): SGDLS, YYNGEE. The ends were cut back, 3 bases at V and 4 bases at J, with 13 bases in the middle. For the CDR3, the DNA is TGTGCCAGCAGCGGCCTTGGGGCGGCCACTGAAGCTTTCTTT. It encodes CASSGLGAATEAFF.

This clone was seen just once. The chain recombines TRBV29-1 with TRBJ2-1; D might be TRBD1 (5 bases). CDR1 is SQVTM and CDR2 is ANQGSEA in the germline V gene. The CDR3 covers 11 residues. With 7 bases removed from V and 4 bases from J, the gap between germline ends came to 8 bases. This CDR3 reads CSARQYNEQFF. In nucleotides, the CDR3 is TGCAGCGCACGACAGTACAATGAGCAGTTCTTC.

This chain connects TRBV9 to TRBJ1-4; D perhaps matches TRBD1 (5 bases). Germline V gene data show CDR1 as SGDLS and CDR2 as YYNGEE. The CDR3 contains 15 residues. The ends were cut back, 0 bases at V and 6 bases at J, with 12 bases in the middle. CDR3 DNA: TGTGCCAGCAGCGTAGCAGGGTTAAGGCATGAAAAACTGTTTTTT. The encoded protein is CASSVAGLRHEKLFF.

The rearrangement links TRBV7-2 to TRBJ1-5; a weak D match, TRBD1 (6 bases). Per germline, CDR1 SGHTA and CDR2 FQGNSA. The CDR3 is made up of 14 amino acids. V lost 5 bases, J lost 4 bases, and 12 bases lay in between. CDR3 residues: CASSPAGANQPQHF. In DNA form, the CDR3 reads TGTGCCAGCAGCCCGGCAGGGGCAAATCAGCCCCAGCATTTT.

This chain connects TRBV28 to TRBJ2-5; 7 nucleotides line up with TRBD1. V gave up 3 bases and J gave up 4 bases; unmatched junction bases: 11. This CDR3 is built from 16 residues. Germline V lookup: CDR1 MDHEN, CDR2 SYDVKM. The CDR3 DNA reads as TGTGCCAGCAGTTTTCAGACAGGGCTCACAGGAGAGACCCAGTACTTC. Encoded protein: CASSFQTGLTGETQYF.

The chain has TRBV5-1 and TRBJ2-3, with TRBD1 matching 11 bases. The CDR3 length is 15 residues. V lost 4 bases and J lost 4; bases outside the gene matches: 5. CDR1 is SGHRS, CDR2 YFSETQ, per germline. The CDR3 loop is CASSGWDRGADTQYF. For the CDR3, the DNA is TGCGCCAGCAGCGGATGGGACAGGGGGGCAGATACGCAGTATTTT.

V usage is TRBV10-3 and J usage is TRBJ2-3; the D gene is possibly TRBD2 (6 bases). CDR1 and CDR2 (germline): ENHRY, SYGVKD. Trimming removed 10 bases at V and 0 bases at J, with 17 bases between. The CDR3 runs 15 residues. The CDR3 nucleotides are TGTGCCACGGAGGGAGTTTCAGGGAGCACAGATACGCAGTATTTT. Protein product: CATEGVSGSTDTQYF.

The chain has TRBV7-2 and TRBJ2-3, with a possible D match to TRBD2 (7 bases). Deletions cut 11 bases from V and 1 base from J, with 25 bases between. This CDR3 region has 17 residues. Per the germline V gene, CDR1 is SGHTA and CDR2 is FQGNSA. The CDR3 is CAGWRRGPHYGTDTQYF. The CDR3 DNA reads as TGTGCCGGGTGGAGGCGGGGGCCGCACTATGGCACAGATACGCAGTATTTT.

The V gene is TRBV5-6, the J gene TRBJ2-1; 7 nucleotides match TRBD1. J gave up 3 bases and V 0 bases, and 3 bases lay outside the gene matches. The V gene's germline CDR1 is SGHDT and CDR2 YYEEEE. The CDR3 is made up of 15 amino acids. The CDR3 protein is CASSLARQGYNEQFF. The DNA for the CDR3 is TGTGCCAGCAGCTTGGCCAGACAGGGCTACAATGAGCAGTTCTTC.

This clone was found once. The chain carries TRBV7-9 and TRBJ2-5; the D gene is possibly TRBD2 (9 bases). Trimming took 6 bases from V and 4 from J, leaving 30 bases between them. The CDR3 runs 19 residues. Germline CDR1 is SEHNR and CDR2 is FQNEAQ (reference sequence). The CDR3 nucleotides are TGTGCCAGCAGGGGACAGGACGGATTATGGACTAGCGAGTTAGAGACCCAGTACTTC. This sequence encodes CASRGQDGLWTSELETQYF.

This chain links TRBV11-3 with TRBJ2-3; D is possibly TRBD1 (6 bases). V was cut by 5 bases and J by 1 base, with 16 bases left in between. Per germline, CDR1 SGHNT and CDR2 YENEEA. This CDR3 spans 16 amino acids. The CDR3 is CASSVDNYRGTDTQYF. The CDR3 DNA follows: TGTGCCAGCAGCGTCGACAATTACAGGGGCACAGATACGCAGTATTTT.

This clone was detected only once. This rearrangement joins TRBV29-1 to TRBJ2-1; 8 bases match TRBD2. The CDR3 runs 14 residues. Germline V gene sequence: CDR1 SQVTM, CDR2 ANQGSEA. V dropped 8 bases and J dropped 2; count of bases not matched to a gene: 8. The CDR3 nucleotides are TGCAGCCTGAGAAGCGGGGGCCCCTACAATGAGCAGTTCTTC. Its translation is CSLRSGGPYNEQFF.

The CDR3 loop reads CASSFVGGATYEQYF. The CDR3 DNA is TGTGCCAGCAGCTTTGTCGGGGGGGCAACCTACGAGCAGTACTTC. The chain carries TRBV5-5 and TRBJ2-7; TRBD2 agrees at 8 bases. Germline assignment: CDR1 SGHKS and CDR2 YYEKEE (reference sequence). The CDR3 is 15 residues long. The V segment lost 2 bases and the J segment 2 bases; nucleotides outside the gene matches: 6.

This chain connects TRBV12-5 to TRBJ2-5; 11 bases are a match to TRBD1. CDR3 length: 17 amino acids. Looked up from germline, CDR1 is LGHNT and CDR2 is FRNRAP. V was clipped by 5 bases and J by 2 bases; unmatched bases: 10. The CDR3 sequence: CASGPGTGGLVQETQYF. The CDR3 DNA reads TGTGCTAGTGGTCCCGGGACAGGGGGGCTTGTTCAAGAGACCCAGTACTTC.

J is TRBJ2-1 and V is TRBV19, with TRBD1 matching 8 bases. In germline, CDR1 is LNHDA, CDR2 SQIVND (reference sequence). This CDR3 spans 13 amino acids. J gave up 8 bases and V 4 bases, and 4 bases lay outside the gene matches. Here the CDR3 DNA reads TGTGCCAGTAGTACTCAGGGGGCCTATGAGCAGTTCTTC. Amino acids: CASSTQGAYEQFF.

The CDR3 sequence: CASSQDRQEGPEAFF. CDR3 bases: TGTGCCAGCAGCCAAGACCGGCAGGAGGGGCCTGAAGCTTTCTTT. The chain joins TRBV14 to TRBJ1-1, with D possibly being TRBD1 (5 bases). There are 15 residues in the CDR3. CDR1 SGHDN and CDR2 FVKESK come from the germline V gene. The V end was cut by 0 bases, the J end by 6 bases, with 14 bases between.

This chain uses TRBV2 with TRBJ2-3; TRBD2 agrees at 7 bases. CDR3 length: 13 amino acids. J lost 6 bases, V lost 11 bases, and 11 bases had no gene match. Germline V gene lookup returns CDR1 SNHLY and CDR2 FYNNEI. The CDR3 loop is CASIRGVGDTQYF. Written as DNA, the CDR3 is TGTGCCTCCATCCGGGGGGTCGGGGATACGCAGTATTTT.

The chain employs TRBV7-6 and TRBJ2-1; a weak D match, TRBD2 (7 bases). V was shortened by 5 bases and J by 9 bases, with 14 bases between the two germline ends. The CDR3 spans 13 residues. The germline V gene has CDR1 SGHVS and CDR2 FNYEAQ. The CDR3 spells CASSPGGGFEQFF. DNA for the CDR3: TGTGCCAGCAGCCCTGGGGGGGGCTTTGAGCAGTTCTTC.

CDR3 region: CASRGEQEQFF. In nucleotides, the CDR3 is TGTGCCAGCAGGGGCGAACAGGAGCAGTTCTTC. The genes are TRBV11-1 and TRBJ2-1, with D unclear. The CDR3 consists of 11 residues. In germline, CDR1 is SGHAT, CDR2 FQDESV (reference sequence). V was shortened by 6 bases and J by 10 bases, with 10 bases between the two germline ends.

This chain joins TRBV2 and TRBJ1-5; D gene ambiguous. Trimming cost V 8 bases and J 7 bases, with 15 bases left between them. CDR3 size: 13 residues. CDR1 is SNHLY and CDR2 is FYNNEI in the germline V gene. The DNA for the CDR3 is TGTGCCAGCCAAGTGGCGGGTCTGCAGCCCCAGCATTTT. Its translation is CASQVAGLQPQHF.

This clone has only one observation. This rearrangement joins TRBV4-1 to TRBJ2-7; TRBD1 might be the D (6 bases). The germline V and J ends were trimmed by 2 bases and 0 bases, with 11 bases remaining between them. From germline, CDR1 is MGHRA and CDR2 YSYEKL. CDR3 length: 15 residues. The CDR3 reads CASSQTTGISYEQYF. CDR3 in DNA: TGCGCCAGCAGCCAAACGACAGGCATCTCCTACGAGCAGTACTTC.